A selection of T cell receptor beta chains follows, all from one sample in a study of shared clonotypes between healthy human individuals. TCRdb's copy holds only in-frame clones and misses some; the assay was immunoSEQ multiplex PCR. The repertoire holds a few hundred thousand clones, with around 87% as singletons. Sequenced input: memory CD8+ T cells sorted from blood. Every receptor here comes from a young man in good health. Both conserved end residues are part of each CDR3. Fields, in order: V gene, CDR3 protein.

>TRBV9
CASSGGQGVDTQYF
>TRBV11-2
CASSFGGGEQYF
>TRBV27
CASSFENTGELFF
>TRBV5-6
CASSFRWTGREAGANVLTF
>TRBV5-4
CASSLGLYNSPLHF
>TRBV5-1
CASSLVVDSNTEAFF
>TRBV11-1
CASSTGLANEQFF
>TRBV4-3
CASSQREDGNYGYTF
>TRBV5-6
CASSPSTDTQYF
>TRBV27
CASSLLEDGISYEQYF
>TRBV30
CAWSADLGLVYEQYF
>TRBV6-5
CASSYSFSGENYEQYF
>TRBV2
CASSESLSPLHF
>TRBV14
CASSHRPDRPYGYTF
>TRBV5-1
CASRAAFTDTQYF
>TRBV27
CASSVGTPSPLHF
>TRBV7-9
CASRSPGLAGPGGTDTQYF
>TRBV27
CASGQLGTAGGEQYF
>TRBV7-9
CASSWDKNTEAFF
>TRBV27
CASSFFQGASYEQYF
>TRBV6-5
CASSFDPGSYNEQFF
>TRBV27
CASSPVGPYNSPLHF
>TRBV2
CASSDPTGIQETQYF
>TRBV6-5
CASRQKTRRNGYTF
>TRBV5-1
CASSSDRGELAKNIQYF
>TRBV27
CASSLNLNTEAFF
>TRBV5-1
CASSLWTGEREKLFF
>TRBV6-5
CASSYSRAGRGEQYF
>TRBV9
CASSVSPGPQYEQYF
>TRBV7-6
CASSIGLAGHPYEQYF
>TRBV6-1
CASSEARGQAPTDTQYF
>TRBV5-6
CASSGMGGIYEQYF
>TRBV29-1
CSVRGGSDINSYEQYF
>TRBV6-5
CASSTGLGAYEQYF
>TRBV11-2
CASSLGAGEPYEQYF
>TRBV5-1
CASSLGSGTEAFF
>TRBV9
CASSDPQGISHNSPLHF
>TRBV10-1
CASSESVSEGTEAFF